The clone carrying this TCR beta chain was found a few times. Its antigen is undetermined. Via MiXCR, TCRdb re-called the reads, giving one row per CDR3 protein. The sample shows 400,000 or so distinct CDR3 sequences, 25% to 40% of them seen only once. The data belong to a study of T cell repertoires in cytomegalovirus infection. Study as a whole: Through public TCR beta signatures, both CMV infection and matching HLA type were indicated.

Study results and limitations: In two of eight donors, the top clonotype was HLA-C-restricted CMV-specific. CMV carriers having the relevant HLA were flagged by cumulative public TCR beta family frequency.

This CDR3 is 14 amino acids long. The V gene lost 3 bases and the J gene lost 2 bases, with 9 bases spanning the gap. The V gene's germline CDR1 is MRHNA and CDR2 SNTAGT. The gene calls are TRBV6-4 and TRBJ2-3; possibly TRBD2 for D (6 bases). Sequencing input: PBMCs. This sequence was found in a human donor in good health (CMV status not recorded). Some clones in this sample may be carry-over from other donors' samples. This CDR3 reads CASSEEGSTDTQYF. CDR3 in DNA: TGTGCCAGCAGTGAGGAGGGATCCACAGATACGCAGTATTTT.